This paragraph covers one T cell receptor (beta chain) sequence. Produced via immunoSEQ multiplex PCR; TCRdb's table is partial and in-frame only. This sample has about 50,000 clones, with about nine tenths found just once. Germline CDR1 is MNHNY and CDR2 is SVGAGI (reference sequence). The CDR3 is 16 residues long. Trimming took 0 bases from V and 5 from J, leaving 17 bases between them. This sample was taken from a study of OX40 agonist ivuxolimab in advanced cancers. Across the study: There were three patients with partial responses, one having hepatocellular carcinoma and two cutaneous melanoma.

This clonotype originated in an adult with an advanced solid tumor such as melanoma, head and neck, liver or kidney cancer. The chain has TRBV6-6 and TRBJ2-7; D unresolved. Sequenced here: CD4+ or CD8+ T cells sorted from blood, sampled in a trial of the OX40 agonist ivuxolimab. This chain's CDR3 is CASSYSSDGLSDEQYF. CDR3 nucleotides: TGTGCCAGCAGTTACTCGTCGGACGGTCTAAGCGACGAGCAGTACTTC.